This TCR beta chain was sequenced in a study of technical replicates of blood from a handful of donors. J was trimmed by 9 bases and V by 5 bases; bases with no gene match: 3. The V gene's germline CDR1 is MNHEY and CDR2 SVGAGI. The length of the CDR3 is 12 residues. Profiled with immunoSEQ multiplex PCR; TCRdb holds only in-frame clones, not every one. The table records more than 65,000 clones, 80% to 95% of them present only once. The specimen sequenced was T cells isolated from PBMCs. The genes are TRBV6-5 and TRBJ1-5, with 8 bases lining up with TRBD1. The sequence came from a human donor in good health. The CDR3 protein is CASSADRGPQHF. The CDR3 nucleotides read TGTGCCAGCAGTGCCGACAGGGGGCCCCAGCATTTT.